The clone carrying this T cell receptor (beta chain) was detected only a few times. These data originate in a study of T cells in Graves' hyperthyroidism and ophthalmopathy. TCR beta CDR3 regions were amplified from RNA transcripts. TCR CDR3 underwent first-round RT-PCR with the HTBI primer set. A single record per CDR3 protein comes from TCRdb applying MiXCR to the multiplex PCR reads. The table shows 300,000 to 450,000 distinct CDR3 sequences, with about 14% occurring only once. Diagnostic assessment was based on clinical symptoms, serum thyroxine and TRAb, thyroid ultrasound and orbital computed tomography. The clonotype originates from a man aged 30 to 39 with Graves' hyperthyroidism that later progressed to Graves' ophthalmopathy. The sequenced sample consisted of blood.

CDR3 amino acids: CASSQDLAAPEKLFF. The CDR3 DNA sequence: TGTGCCAGCAGCCAAGATCTGGCGGCCCCGGAAAAACTGTTTTTT. The chain recombines TRBV4-2 with TRBJ1-4, with unresolved D. The germline CDR1 and CDR2 sequences are LGHNA and YNFKEQ. This CDR3 spans 15 amino acids. Trimming took 0 bases from V and 8 from J, leaving 13 bases between them.